The 3 T cell receptor beta chains below all came from one sample that was sequenced in a study of cytomegalovirus exposure and HLA in healthy donors. Primers included in the PCR were 60 Vbeta and 13 Jbeta primers. This table comes from immunoSEQ multiplex PCR, and its TCRdb copy is limited to in-frame clones, with some not included. The table shows about 150,000 clones, with roughly three quarters occurring only once. The sample was PBMCs. Every receptor here comes from a male donor in good health and CMV-seronegative.

V and J are TRBV7-8 and TRBJ2-7; 15 bases align to TRBD2. Losses at the gene ends were 6 bases for V and 2 bases for J; bases not matched to a gene: 8. The CDR3 spans 17 residues. The germline V gene has CDR1 SGHVS and CDR2 FQNEAQ. The CDR3, as DNA: TGTGCCAGCAGGCGGACTAGCGGGAGGGCCGGAACCTACGAGCAGTACTTC. Translated: CASRRTSGRAGTYEQYF.

The sample holds one count of this clone. This chain links TRBV28 with TRBJ2-1; TRBD2 is a possible D gene (5 bases). The CDR3 runs 17 residues. Trimming removed 4 bases from V and 0 bases from J, with 16 bases in between. Germline V gives CDR1 MDHEN, CDR2 SYDVKM. The CDR3 sequence is CASSSDFQESSYNEQFF. CDR3 sequence (DNA): TGTGCCAGCAGTTCGGACTTCCAAGAGAGCTCCTACAATGAGCAGTTCTTC.

The chain employs TRBV4-1 and TRBJ2-3, with TRBD2 identical over 10 bases. J was trimmed by 6 bases and V by 0 bases; bases with no gene match: 6. Germline assignment: CDR1 MGHRA and CDR2 YSYEKL. The length of the CDR3 is 16 residues. This CDR3 reads CASSQDTSGAGDTQYF. The CDR3 coding sequence is TGCGCCAGCAGCCAAGACACTAGCGGGGCGGGTGATACGCAGTATTTT.